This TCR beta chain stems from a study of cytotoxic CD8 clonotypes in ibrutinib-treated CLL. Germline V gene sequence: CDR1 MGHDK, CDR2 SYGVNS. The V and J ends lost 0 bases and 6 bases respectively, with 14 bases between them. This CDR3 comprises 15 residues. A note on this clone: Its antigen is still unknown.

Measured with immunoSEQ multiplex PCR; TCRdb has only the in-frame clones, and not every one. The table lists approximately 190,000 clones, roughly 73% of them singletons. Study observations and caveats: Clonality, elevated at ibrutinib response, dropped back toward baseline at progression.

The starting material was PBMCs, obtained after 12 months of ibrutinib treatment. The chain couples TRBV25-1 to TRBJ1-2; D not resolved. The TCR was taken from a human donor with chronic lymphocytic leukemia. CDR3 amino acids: CASSEYWHLGNGYTF. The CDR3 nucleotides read TGTGCCAGCAGTGAATACTGGCACTTAGGAAATGGCTACACCTTC.